Listed below are T cell receptor beta chains from one sample, sequenced in a study of OX40 agonist ivuxolimab in advanced cancers. Method: immunoSEQ multiplex PCR; TCRdb's copy keeps in-frame clones and lacks some. The table lists 60,000 to 75,000 clones, 91% of them singletons. Source: CD4+ or CD8+ T cells sorted from blood, taken in a trial of the OX40 agonist ivuxolimab. The receptors stem from an adult with an advanced solid tumor such as melanoma, head and neck, liver or kidney cancer. CDR3s include the opening cysteine and the closing phenylalanine or tryptophan. A D gene is named only where the DNA matches it firmly. Expanded clones get a size class; other rows say once, few or many, or leave the size out.

>-|TRBV6-6|TRBJ1-1|-
TGTGCCAGCAGTTTCCAAAGGATGAACACTGAAGCTTTCTTT
CASSFQRMNTEAFF
>TRBD1|TRBV27|TRBJ2-5|-
TGTGCCAGCAGTCACTACAGGGGGATCGTAGAGGCCCAGTACTTC
CASSHYRGIVEAQYF
>TRBD1|TRBV2|TRBJ2-1|-
TGTGCCAGCAGTGCGCAGGGGGCAGACAATGAGCAGTTCTTC
CASSAQGADNEQFF
>-|TRBV11-2|TRBJ2-6|-
TGTGCCAGCAGCCATAGGAGGGGGCAGGGTCCTGGGGCCAACGTCCTGACTTTC
CASSHRRGQGPGANVLTF
>-|TRBV2|TRBJ1-1|-
TGTGCCAGCAGCACGACAGGTTACATGACTGAAGCTTTCTTT
CASSTTGYMTEAFF
>-|TRBV10-1|TRBJ1-2|once
TGCGCCAGCGGGCGGGGGTTCTACACCTTC
CASGRGFYTF
>-|TRBV7-2|TRBJ2-3|-
TGTGCCAGCAGCTTACAGGCGGGATTCCTCACAGATACGCAGTATTTT
CASSLQAGFLTDTQYF
>-|TRBV2|TRBJ2-7|-
TGTGCCAGCAACCGGGACCGATCCTACGAGCAGTACTTC
CASNRDRSYEQYF
>-|TRBV4-3|TRBJ2-3|-
TGCGCCAGCAGCCCCGGAACTAGGGTCGCGAGCCTAGATACGCAGTATTTT
CASSPGTRVASLDTQYF
>TRBD2|TRBV7-2|TRBJ2-1|once
TGTGCCAGCAGCTTAGTAGGCGGGACTAGCGGGAGTTATGAGCAGTTCTTC
CASSLVGGTSGSYEQFF
>TRBD1|TRBV28|TRBJ2-7|-
TGTGCCAGCAGTTTATATGGACAGGTCGCTGGTGAGCAGTACTTC
CASSLYGQVAGEQYF
>-|TRBV7-9|TRBJ2-5|-
TGTGCCAGCAGCTTGTTGGGCGGGGCGGAGACCCAGTACTTC
CASSLLGGAETQYF
>-|TRBV5-6|TRBJ1-5|-
TGTGCCAGCAGCCGTGATCCTAATCAGCCCCAGCATTTT
CASSRDPNQPQHF
>TRBD1|TRBV7-2|TRBJ2-5|-
TGTGCCAGCAGCAAGGACAGGGTCCAAGAGACCCAGTACTTC
CASSKDRVQETQYF
>TRBD2|TRBV6-5|TRBJ2-7|-
TGTGCCAGCAGCCCGACAGGGACTAGCGGGGAGCAGTACTTC
CASSPTGTSGEQYF
>-|TRBV6-1|TRBJ2-1|-
TGTGCCAGCAGTGCCGCCTGGGGGCTCAATGAGCAGTTCTTC
CASSAAWGLNEQFF
>-|TRBV27|TRBJ2-7|-
TGTGCCAGCAGTTTGCAGTTAAACTACGAGCAGTACTTC
CASSLQLNYEQYF
>TRBD1|TRBV6-5|TRBJ1-2|-
TGTGCCAGCAGTTACGTGGGGTTGGGACAGGGGCCAGGCTACACCTTC
CASSYVGLGQGPGYTF
>-|TRBV6-5|TRBJ2-1|-
TGTGCCAGCAGTTCACCGGGACGGACTTTCAATGAGCAGTTCTTC
CASSSPGRTFNEQFF
>TRBD2|TRBV7-8|TRBJ2-3|once
TGTGCCAGCAGCTATAGCGGGAGGCCGGATACGCAGTATTTT
CASSYSGRPDTQYF
>-|TRBV6-5|TRBJ2-1|-
TGTGCCAGGAAAGGGGGTGTGGATGAGCAGTTCTTC
CARKGGVDEQFF
>-|TRBV9|TRBJ2-7|-
TGTGCCAGCAGCGGAGCGGGCTACGAGCAGTACTTC
CASSGAGYEQYF
>-|TRBV5-1|TRBJ2-7|-
TGCGCCAGCAGCTTGTCAGGGGGAGGCTACGAGCAGTACTTC
CASSLSGGGYEQYF
>-|TRBV10-3|TRBJ2-5|-
TGTGCCATCAGTGGTCTGGACCAAGAGACCCAGTACTTC
CAISGLDQETQYF
>-|TRBV18|TRBJ2-5|-
TGTGCCAGCTCACCAAGGGGGGGCGGAGAGACCCAGTACTTC
CASSPRGGGETQYF
>TRBD1|TRBV11-2|TRBJ1-2|-
TGTGCCAGCAGCCGCACAGGGGTCTATGGCTACACCTTC
CASSRTGVYGYTF
>-|TRBV9|TRBJ1-2|-
TGTGCCAGCAGCGTTCCTACCGGGGTCGACTATGGCTACACCTTC
CASSVPTGVDYGYTF
>-|TRBV20-1|TRBJ2-3|-
TGCAGTGCCCACCTAGATACGCAGTATTTT
CSAHLDTQYF
>-|TRBV20-1|TRBJ2-7|-
TGCAGTGCTAGAAGGGACGAGCAGTACTTC
CSARRDEQYF
>-|TRBV20-1|TRBJ1-2|-
TGCAGTGCTCGGGGGGGCTATGGCTACACCTTC
CSARGGYGYTF
>-|TRBV7-3|TRBJ2-5|-
TGTGCCAGCAGCTTAACAGGGGGGCAAGAGACCCAGTACTTC
CASSLTGGQETQYF
>TRBD2|TRBV11-2|TRBJ2-3|-
TGTGCCAGCAGCCCGGGCCTAGCGGGAGGAAGAGATACGCAGTATTTT
CASSPGLAGGRDTQYF
>-|TRBV7-2|TRBJ2-5|-
TGTGCCAGCAGCTTGCAAGAGACCCAGTACTTC
CASSLQETQYF
>-|TRBV28|TRBJ1-1|-
TGTGCCAGCAGTTTAGCAGTGGGCGCCGGGAACACTGAAGCTTTCTTT
CASSLAVGAGNTEAFF
>-|TRBV21-1|TRBJ2-1|-
TGTGCCAGCAGCAAAACGACTAGAAACAATGAGCAGTTCTTC
CASSKTTRNNEQFF
>TRBD2|TRBV5-4|TRBJ2-1|-
TGTGCCAGCAGCGATAGCGGGAGGGGTAGTGAGCAGTTCTTC
CASSDSGRGSEQFF
>-|TRBV6-6|TRBJ2-7|-
TGTGCCAGCAGTTACCGCTTCCGAGGGGACGAGCAGTACTTC
CASSYRFRGDEQYF
>TRBD2|TRBV4-3|TRBJ2-3|-
TGCGCCAGCAGCCAGGGACTAGCGGGAGGCACAGATACGCAGTATTTT
CASSQGLAGGTDTQYF
>-|TRBV7-2|TRBJ1-1|-
TGTGCCAGCAGCTTACTGACAGTGGGGAACACTGAAGCTTTCTTT
CASSLLTVGNTEAFF
>-|TRBV25-1|TRBJ2-1|-
TGTGCCAGCAGTGAAGTGGGAGGGGGTTGGAATGAGCAGTTCTTC
CASSEVGGGWNEQFF
>-|TRBV6-1|TRBJ2-5|-
TGTGCCAGCAGCGCCAGGGTTCTGGTTGAAGAGACCCAGTACTTC
CASSARVLVEETQYF
>-|TRBV7-9|TRBJ2-1|-
TGTGCCAGCAGCTTAGTGGGCGGAACCTACAATGAGCAGTTCTTC
CASSLVGGTYNEQFF
>-|TRBV7-6|TRBJ2-1|-
TGTGCCAGCAGAAGATCGAGCTCCTACAATGAGCAGTTCTTC
CASRRSSSYNEQFF
>TRBD2|TRBV7-9|TRBJ2-1|-
TGTGTCACCGGGCGGGGGTTCATGGGGAGCTCCTACAATGAGCAGTTCTTC
CVTGRGFMGSSYNEQFF
>-|TRBV7-7|TRBJ2-1|-
TGTGCTAGCAGCTTAGATCCCCCTGGAAAGCGATACAATGAGCAGTTCTTC
CASSLDPPGKRYNEQFF
>-|TRBV20-1|TRBJ1-2|-
TGCAGTGCTAGAGATAAGGGTGGCTACACCTTC
CSARDKGGYTF
>-|TRBV6-1|TRBJ1-5|-
TGTGCCAGCAGTGAACCACGACAGCCCCAGCATTTT
CASSEPRQPQHF
>-|TRBV28|TRBJ1-1|-
TGTGCCAGCAGGAAAGGGGACATCATGAACACTGAAGCTTTCTTT
CASRKGDIMNTEAFF
>-|TRBV7-3|TRBJ1-5|-
TGTGCCAGCAGCTTATGGGTTGCATATAAGGAGGGAGGGGACCGGGGGTCCCAGCATTTT
CASSLWVAYKEGGDRGSQHF
>-|TRBV25-1|TRBJ2-5|-
TGTGCCAGTCGAACGGGAGCGGCGGAGACCCAGTACTTC
CASRTGAAETQYF
>-|TRBV28|TRBJ2-1|few
TGTGCCAGCAGTTTTAGCTCGAGATTATACAATGAGCAGTTCTTC
CASSFSSRLYNEQFF
>-|TRBV19|TRBJ2-5|-
TGTGCCACCCAGGGTTTCGAAAGAGAGACCCAGTACTTC
CATQGFERETQYF
>-|TRBV7-3|TRBJ2-3|-
TGTGCCAGCAGCCAGGTTCGCACAGATACGCAGTATTTT
CASSQVRTDTQYF
>TRBD2|TRBV29-1|TRBJ2-2|-
TGCAGCGTCCATGAAAGCGGGAGCGGCACCGGGGAGCTGTTTTTT
CSVHESGSGTGELFF
>-|TRBV5-1|TRBJ2-1|-
TGCGCCAGCAGCCGTGGACCGCCGATAAGAGATGAGCAGTTCTTC
CASSRGPPIRDEQFF